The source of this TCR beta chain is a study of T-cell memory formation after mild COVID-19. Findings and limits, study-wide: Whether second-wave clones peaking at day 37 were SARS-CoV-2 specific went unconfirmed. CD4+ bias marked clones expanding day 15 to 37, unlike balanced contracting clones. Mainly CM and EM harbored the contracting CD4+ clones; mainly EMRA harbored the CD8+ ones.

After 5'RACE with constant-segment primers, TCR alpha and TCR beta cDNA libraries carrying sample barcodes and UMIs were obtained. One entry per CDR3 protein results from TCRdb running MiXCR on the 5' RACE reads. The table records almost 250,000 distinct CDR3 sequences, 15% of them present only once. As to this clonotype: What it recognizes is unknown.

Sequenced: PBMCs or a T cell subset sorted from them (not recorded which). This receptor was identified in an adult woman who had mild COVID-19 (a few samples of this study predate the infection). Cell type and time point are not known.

CDR3 in DNA: TGTGCCAGCAGCCGGCGACTGGACACCGTAAGGCCGTCGGGCACCGGGGAGCTGTTTTTT. Its translation: CASSRRLDTVRPSGTGELFF. The rearrangement joins TRBV7-9 to TRBJ2-2, with D tentatively TRBD1 (5 bases). The germline V gene has CDR1 SEHNR and CDR2 FQNEAQ (reference sequence). This CDR3 comprises 20 residues. Trimming removed 5 bases at V and 4 bases at J, with 29 bases between.